This TCR beta chain was identified during a study of early T cells in non-severe SARS-CoV-2 infection. In TCRdb, the 5' RACE reads were re-called with MiXCR into one record per CDR3 protein. The sample contains about 83,000 distinct CDR3 sequences, approximately 13% of which appear only once. The CDR3 spans 17 residues. The V gene's germline CDR1 is WSHSY and CDR2 SAAADI. Losses at the gene ends were 3 bases for V and 5 bases for J; bases not matched to a gene: 12. The sample taken for sequencing was whole blood. This chain uses TRBV10-2 with TRBJ2-7; 11 nucleotides align to TRBD2. The origin of this receptor is an adult who was a healthcare worker with PCR-confirmed SARS-CoV-2 infection or an uninfected control (not recorded which). In DNA form, the CDR3 reads TGCGCCAGCAGTGACGATGCCCAACTAGCGGGAGTCGACGAGCAGTACTTC. Residues: CASSDDAQLAGVDEQYF.